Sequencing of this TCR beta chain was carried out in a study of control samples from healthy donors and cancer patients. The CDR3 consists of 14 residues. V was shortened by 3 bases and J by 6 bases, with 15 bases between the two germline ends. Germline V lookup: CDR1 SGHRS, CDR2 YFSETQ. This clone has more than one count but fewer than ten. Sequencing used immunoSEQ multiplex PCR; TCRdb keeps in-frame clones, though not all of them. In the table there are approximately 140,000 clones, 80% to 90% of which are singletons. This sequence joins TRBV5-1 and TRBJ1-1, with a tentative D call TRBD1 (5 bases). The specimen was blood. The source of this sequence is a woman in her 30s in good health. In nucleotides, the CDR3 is TGCGCCAGCAGCTGGGGCGGGGTTAGGGCTGAAGCTTTCTTT. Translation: CASSWGGVRAEAFF.